The TCR beta chain described here comes from a study of blood T cell repertoires in COVID-19. The wider study: Italy, Spain and the United States were the sources of the convalescent and acute COVID-19 samples. T cells, B-cell-depleted T cells, or PBMCs supplied cDNA or gDNA.

Source study methods: The assay estimated nucleated cells by amplifying reference gene primers. The protocol was immunoSEQ multiplex PCR, while the TCRdb copy is restricted to in-frame clones and leaves out a portion. D and trimming were read from the DNA, whereas the V and J calls and clone size are those reported in that table. The table has approximately 140,000 clones, about 89% seen once. Trimming removed 3 bases from V and 1 base from J, with 7 bases in between. Germline V gene sequence: CDR1 SGHVS, CDR2 FQNEAQ. The CDR3 is 13 amino acids. The sequence was collected from a man in his forties or fifties with active or convalescent COVID-19. The V and J genes are TRBV7-8 and TRBJ2-7; D ambiguous. The sequencing input was peripheral blood. The CDR3: CASSFYISYEQYF. The CDR3 DNA sequence: TGTGCCAGCAGCTTTTACATTTCCTACGAGCAGTACTTC.